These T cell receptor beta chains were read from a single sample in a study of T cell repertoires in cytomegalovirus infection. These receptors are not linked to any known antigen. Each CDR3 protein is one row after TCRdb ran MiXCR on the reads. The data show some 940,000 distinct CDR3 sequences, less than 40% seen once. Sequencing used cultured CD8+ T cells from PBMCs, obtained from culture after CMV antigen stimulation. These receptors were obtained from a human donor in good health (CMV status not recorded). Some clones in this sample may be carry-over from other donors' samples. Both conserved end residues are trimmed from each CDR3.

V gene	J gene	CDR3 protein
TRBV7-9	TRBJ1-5	ASSLAKEVNQPQH
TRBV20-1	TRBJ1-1	SARSRGSTEAF
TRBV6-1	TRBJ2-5	ASSLYGQGPETQY
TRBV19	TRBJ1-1	ASNSGQGLDTEAF
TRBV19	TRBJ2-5	ASSIKETGGLQETQY
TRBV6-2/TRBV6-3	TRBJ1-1	ASSYSHMNTEAF
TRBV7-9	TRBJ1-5	ASSGTGQYSNQPQH
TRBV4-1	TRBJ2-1	ASSSHRAGGYNEQF
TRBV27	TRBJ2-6	ASNQGTGANVLT
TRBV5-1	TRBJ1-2	ASSFGGFYGYT
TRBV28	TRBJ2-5	ASRPRDREETQY
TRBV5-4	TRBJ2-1	ASRQGLAQSSYNEQF
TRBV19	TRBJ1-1	ASSIVDRGTEAF
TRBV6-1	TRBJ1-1	ASSEWGADTEAF
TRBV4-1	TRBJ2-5	ASSQWVGAGGLQETQY
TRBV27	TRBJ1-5	ASKRQGPAWGNQPQH
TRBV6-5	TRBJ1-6	ASSYTTGTGGADNSPLH
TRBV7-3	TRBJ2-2	ASSVLGGELF
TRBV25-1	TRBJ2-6	ASTPGGPGANVLT
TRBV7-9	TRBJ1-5	ASSLDGDSNQPQH
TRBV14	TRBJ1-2	ASSQEEGRFYGYT
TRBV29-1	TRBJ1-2	SAPPRDGYGYT
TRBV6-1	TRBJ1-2	ASNGAASTIYGYT
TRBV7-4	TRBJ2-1	ASSPGWVPPYNEQF
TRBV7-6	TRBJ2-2	ASSLEGGSQRELF
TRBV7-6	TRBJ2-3	ASSLKQGADDTQY
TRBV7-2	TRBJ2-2	ASKGGSYTGELF
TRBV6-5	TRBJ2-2	ASSYSWGNTGELF
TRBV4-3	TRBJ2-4	ASSQGARVSKNIQY
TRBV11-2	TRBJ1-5	ASSLVQSPPSNQPQH
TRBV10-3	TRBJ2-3	AIRDGASLTATRYTQY
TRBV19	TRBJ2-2	ASSTTGLNTGELF
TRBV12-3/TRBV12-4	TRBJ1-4	ASSWGSPSTNEKLF
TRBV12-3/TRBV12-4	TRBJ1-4	ASSLGGDSNEKLF
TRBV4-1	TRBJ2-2	ASSQATWDGTGELF
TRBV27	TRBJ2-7	ASSLTGGTVLYEQY
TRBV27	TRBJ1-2	ASRRSSSTGPGYT
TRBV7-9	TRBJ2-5	ASSLPFRGTFQETQY
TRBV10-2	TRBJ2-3	ASSERMTSGGSQQY
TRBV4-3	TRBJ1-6	ASSQVEGATSPLH
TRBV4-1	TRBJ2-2	ASSQYATSGGFTGELF
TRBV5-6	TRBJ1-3	ASSLRGRRGNTIY
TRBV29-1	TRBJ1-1	SSEVETEAF
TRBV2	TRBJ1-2	ATSDRGAGYT
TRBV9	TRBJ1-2	ASSVGGGINYGYT
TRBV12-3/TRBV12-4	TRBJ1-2	ASSSGYYGYT
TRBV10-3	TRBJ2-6	AISVRTSGANVLT
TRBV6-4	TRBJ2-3	ASSDRGTASTDTQY
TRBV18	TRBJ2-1	ASSPEGTGVNEQF
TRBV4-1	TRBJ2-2	ASSQVGGGNRELF
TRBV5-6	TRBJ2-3	ASSPAGTSGGLGTDTQY
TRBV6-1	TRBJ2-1	ASSAVPNSYNEQF
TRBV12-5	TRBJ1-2	ASGLDPPAAYGYT